This T cell receptor beta chain appears in the sequencing data of a study of T-cell reconstitution after alpha-beta-depleted transplantation in children. Study results and limitations: After one year, T-cell counts and TCRbeta diversity mostly came from new T cells. About two months after transplant, alpha-beta T cells reportedly came from several hundred expanded graft clones.

The CDR3 covers 19 residues. J gave up 2 bases and V 4 bases, and 17 bases lay outside the gene matches. The V gene's germline CDR1 is MNHEY and CDR2 SMNVEV (reference sequence). Preparation of the TCRbeta library involved a method that used unique molecular identifiers. Each CDR3 protein is one row after TCRdb ran MiXCR on the PCR reads. The table shows 600,000 to 700,000 distinct CDR3 sequences, with approximately 14% occurring only once. This clonotype came up many times. What it recognizes is unknown. The chain carries TRBV27 and TRBJ2-5; TRBD1 matches at 9 bases. The clonotype was recovered from a girl aged 2 to 9 with congenital amegakaryocytic thrombocytopenia, due to receive a stem cell transplant. Sequenced material: PBMCs, taken before TCRalphabeta/CD19-depleted stem cell transplant. CDR3 in DNA: TGTGCCAGCAGTTCCTCCTTATTTAGGGGACAGGGATATCAAGAGACCCAGTACTTC. This translates into CASSSSLFRGQGYQETQYF.